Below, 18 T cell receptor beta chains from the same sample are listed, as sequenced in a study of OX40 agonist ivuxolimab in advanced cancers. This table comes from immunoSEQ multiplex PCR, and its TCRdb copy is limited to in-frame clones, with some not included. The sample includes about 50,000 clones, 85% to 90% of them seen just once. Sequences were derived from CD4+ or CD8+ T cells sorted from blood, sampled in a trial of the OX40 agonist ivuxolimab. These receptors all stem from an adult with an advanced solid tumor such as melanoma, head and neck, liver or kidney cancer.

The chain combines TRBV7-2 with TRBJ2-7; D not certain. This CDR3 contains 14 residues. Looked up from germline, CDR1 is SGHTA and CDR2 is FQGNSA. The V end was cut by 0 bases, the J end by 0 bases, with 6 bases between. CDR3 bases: TGTGCCAGCAGCTTAGCTCCGAGCTCCTACGAGCAGTACTTC. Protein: CASSLAPSSYEQYF.

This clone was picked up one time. The CDR3 reads CAWTDRDDYGYTF. The CDR3 nucleotides read TGTGCCTGGACGGACAGGGATGACTATGGCTACACCTTC. The V and J genes are TRBV30 and TRBJ1-2; 8 bases map to TRBD1. The V gene end was trimmed by 4 bases and the J gene end by 3 bases; junction bases not matched to a gene: 4. Germline V gene lookup returns CDR1 GTSNPN and CDR2 SVGIG (reference sequence). CDR3 length equals 13 residues.

The CDR3 nucleotides are TGCGCCAGCAGCTCCCCGGACAGGAAAGAGACCCAGTACTTC. It encodes CASSSPDRKETQYF. V is TRBV5-1 and J is TRBJ2-5; 7 bases are shared with TRBD1. This CDR3 is 14 amino acids long. V gave up 3 bases and J gave up 3 bases; unmatched junction bases: 5. Per germline, CDR1 SGHRS and CDR2 YFSETQ.

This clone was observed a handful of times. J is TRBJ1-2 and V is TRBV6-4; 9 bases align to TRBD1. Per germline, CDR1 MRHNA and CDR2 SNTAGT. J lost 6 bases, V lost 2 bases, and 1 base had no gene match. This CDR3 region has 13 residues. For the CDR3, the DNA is TGTGCCAGCAGTGACGGGACAGGGAATGGCTACACCTTC. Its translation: CASSDGTGNGYTF.

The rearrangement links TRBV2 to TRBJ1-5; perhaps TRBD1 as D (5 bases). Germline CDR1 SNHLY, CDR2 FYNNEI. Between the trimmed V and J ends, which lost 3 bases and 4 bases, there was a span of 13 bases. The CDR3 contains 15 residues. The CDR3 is CASSEQGLRNQPQHF. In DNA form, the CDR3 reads TGTGCCAGCAGTGAGCAGGGACTTCGGAATCAGCCCCAGCATTTT.

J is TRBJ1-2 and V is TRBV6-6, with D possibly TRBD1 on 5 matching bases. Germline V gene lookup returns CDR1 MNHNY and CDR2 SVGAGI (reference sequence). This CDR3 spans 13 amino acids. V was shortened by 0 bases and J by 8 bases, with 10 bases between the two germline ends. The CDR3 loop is CASSYSSGGGYTF. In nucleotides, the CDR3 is TGTGCCAGCAGTTACTCGAGCGGGGGAGGCTACACCTTC.

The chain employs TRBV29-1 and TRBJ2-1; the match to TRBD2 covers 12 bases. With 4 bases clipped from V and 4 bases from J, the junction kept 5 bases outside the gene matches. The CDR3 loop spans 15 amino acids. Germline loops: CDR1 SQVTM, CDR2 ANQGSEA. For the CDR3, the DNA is TGCAGCGTTGGACTAGCGGGAGTAGGGTACAATGAGCAGTTCTTC. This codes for CSVGLAGVGYNEQFF.

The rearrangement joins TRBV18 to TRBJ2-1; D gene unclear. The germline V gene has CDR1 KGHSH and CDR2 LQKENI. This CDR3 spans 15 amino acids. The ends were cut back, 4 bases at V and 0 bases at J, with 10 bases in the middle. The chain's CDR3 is CASSRTKSSYNEQFF. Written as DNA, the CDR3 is TGTGCCAGCTCACGAACTAAGAGCTCCTACAATGAGCAGTTCTTC. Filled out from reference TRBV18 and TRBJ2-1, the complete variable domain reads NAGVMQNPRHLVRRRGQEARLRCSPMKGHSHVYWYRQLPEEGLKFMVYLQKENIIDESGMPKERFSAEFPKEGPSILRIQQVVRGDSAAYFCASSRTKSSYNEQFFGPGTRLTVL.

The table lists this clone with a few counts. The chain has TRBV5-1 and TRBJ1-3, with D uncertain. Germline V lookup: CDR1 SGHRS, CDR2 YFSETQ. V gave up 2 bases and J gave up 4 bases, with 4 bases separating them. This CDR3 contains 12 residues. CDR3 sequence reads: CASSLPGNTIYF. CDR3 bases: TGCGCCAGCAGCTTACCGGGAAACACCATATATTTT.

The CDR3 protein is CASSFSDRVDYEQYF. CDR3 nucleotides: TGTGCCAGCAGCTTCTCTGACAGGGTGGACTACGAGCAGTACTTC. The J gene is TRBJ2-7, the V gene TRBV5-5; 7 bases map to TRBD1. Losses at the gene ends were 2 bases for V and 3 bases for J; bases not matched to a gene: 8. Germline CDR1 reads SGHKS; CDR2 reads YYEKEE (reference sequence). This CDR3 is built from 15 residues.

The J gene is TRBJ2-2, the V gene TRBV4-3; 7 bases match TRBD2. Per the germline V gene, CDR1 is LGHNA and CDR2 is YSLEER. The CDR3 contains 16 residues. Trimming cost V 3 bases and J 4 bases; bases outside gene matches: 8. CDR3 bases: TGCGCCAGCAGCCAGCAGACTAGCCCTTCCACCGGGGAGCTGTTTTTT. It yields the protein CASSQQTSPSTGELFF.

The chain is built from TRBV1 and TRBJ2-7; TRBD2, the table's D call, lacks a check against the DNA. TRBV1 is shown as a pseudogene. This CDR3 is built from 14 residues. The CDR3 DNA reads TGCACCAGCTTCCGGCGGGGACCCTCCTACGAGCAGTACTTC. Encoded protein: CTSFRRGPSYEQYF.

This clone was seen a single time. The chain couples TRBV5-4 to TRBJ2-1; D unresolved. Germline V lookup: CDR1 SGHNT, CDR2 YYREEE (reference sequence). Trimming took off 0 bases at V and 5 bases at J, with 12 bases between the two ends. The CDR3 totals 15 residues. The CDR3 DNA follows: TGTGCCAGCAGCTTGGGGGCGGTATTAAACAATGAGCAGTTCTTC. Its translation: CASSLGAVLNNEQFF.

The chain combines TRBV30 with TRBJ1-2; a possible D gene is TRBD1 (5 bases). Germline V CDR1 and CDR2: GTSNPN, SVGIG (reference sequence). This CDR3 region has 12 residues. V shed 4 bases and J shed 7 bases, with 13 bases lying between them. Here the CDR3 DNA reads TGTGCCTGGATGTGGGGGTTGGTTGGCTACACCTTC. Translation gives CAWMWGLVGYTF. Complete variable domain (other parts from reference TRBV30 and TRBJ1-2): SQTIHQWPATLVQPVGSPLSLECTVEGTSNPNLYWYRQAAGRGLQLLFYSVGIGQISSEVPQNLSASRPQDRQFILSSKKLLLSDSGFYLCAWMWGLVGYTFGSGTRLTVV.

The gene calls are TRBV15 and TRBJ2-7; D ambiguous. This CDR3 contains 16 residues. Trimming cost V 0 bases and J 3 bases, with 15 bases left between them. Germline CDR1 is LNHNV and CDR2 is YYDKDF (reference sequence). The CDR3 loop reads CATSRDKTGPFYEQYF. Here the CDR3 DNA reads TGTGCCACCAGCAGAGATAAAACGGGCCCCTTCTACGAGCAGTACTTC.

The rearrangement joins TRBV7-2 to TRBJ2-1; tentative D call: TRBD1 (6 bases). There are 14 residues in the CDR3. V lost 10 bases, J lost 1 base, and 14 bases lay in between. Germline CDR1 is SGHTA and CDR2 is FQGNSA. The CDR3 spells CATSVQGSYNEQFF. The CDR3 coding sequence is TGTGCCACGTCAGTACAGGGTTCCTACAATGAGCAGTTCTTC.

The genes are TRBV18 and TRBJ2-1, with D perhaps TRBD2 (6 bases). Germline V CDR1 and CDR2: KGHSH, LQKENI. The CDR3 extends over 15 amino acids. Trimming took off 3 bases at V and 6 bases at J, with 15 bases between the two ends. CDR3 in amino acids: CASSPGLFSGNEQFF. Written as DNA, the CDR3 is TGTGCCAGCTCACCCGGACTATTTTCCGGCAATGAGCAGTTCTTC.

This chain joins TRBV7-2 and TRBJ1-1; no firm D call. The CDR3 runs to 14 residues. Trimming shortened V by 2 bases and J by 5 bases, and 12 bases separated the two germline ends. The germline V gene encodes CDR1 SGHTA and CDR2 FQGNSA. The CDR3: CASSLNYDGTEAFF. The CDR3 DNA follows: TGTGCCAGCAGCTTAAATTACGACGGAACTGAAGCTTTCTTT.